Below, 11 T cell receptor beta chains from the same sample are listed, as sequenced in a study of tumor and adjacent non-tumor tissue in lung cancer. No cell sorting was done before RNA was extracted from the tissue. TCRbeta libraries were built with three rounds of nested PCR, modified from ARM-PCR. TCRdb reanalysed the multiplex PCR reads using MiXCR and keeps one entry per CDR3 protein. The repertoire includes 120,000 or so distinct CDR3 sequences, nearly 85% of them detected once, and 20% to 25% sits in the top ten. The sample was lung tumor tissue. The receptors here all came from a man between 65 and 85 years old with non-small cell lung cancer.

As to this clonotype: The junction departs from the called germline gene at one end, perhaps through a read error. The V call is TRBV18, the J call TRBJ1-3, with TRBD1 matching 9 bases. In germline, CDR1 is KGHSH, CDR2 LQKENI. The CDR3 has 16 residues. In nucleotides, the CDR3 is TGTGCCATCTCACAACTGGGACAGGGATCTGGAAACACCATATATTTT. Protein sequence: CAISQLGQGSGNTIYF.

Notes on this clonotype: The junction and the germline gene differ at one end; a read error may be behind it. V is TRBV20-1 and J is TRBJ1-5; possible D gene TRBD1, 6 bases. Germline CDR1 and CDR2: DFQATT and SNEGSKA (reference sequence). CDR3 length: 12 amino acids. The CDR3 loop is CSTTQGNQPHHF. In DNA form, the CDR3 reads TGCAGTACTACACAGGGTAATCAGCCCCATCATTTT.

On this clonotype itself: The conserved closing phenylalanine or tryptophan is absent in this CDR3, likely reflecting a read error. The rearrangement links TRBV6-2 or TRBV6-3 to TRBJ2-1, with 9 bases that match TRBD2. CDR1 is MNHEY, CDR2 SVGEGT, per germline. Trimming at V came to 0 bases and at J to 9 bases, leaving 12 bases not matched to a gene. The CDR3 sequence is 17 residues long. The CDR3 DNA follows: TGTGCCAGCAGTTACTCGTTAAGCGGGAGGACCACTAGTGAGCAGTTCTCC. Amino acid sequence: CASSYSLSGRTTSEQFS.

Points on this clonotype: This likely comes from a read error, as the CDR3 has no conserved phenylalanine or tryptophan at its end. This chain connects TRBV6-5 to TRBJ2-7; 8 bases are shared with TRBD2. J lost 2 bases, V lost 5 bases, and 11 bases had no gene match. The germline V gene encodes CDR1 MNHEY and CDR2 SVGAGI. This CDR3 is 16 amino acids long. CDR3 nucleotides: TGTGCCAGCAGTCCTGCGGGAGCGGGGGAAACCTACGAGCAGTACTTA. This gives the protein CASSPAGAGETYEQYL.

The J gene is TRBJ2-7, the V gene TRBV29-1, with TRBD2 identical over 7 bases. CDR3 size: 14 residues. Germline CDR1 SQVTM, CDR2 ANQGSEA. The V and J ends lost 2 bases and 3 bases, in that order; junction bases with no gene match: 7. CDR3 nucleotide sequence: TGCAGCGTTGAAAGAGCGGGACCGTGCTACGAGCAGTACTTC. Protein product: CSVERAGPCYEQYF.

The chain carries TRBV29-1 and TRBJ1-1; 9 bases are a match to TRBD1. The germline gives CDR1 SQVTM, CDR2 ANQGSEA. This CDR3 is 14 amino acids long. V lost 5 bases and J lost 6; bases outside the gene matches: 10. CDR3 nucleotide sequence: TGCAGCGTTTTGGACAGGGGCAGGGAGTCTGAAGCTTTCTTT. Encoded protein: CSVLDRGRESEAFF. Full variable domain (remainder filled in from reference TRBV29-1 and TRBJ1-1): SAVISQKPSRDICQRGTSLTIQCQVDSQVTMMFWYRQQPGQSLTLIATANQGSEATYESGFVIDKFPISRPNLTFSTLTVSNMSPEDSSIYLCSVLDRGRESEAFFGQGTRLTVV.

This chain joins TRBV6-5 and TRBJ1-4; 7 bases align to TRBD1. The CDR3 extends over 15 amino acids. With V trimmed by 6 bases and J by 7 bases, 11 bases remained unmatched. CDR1 MNHEY and CDR2 SVGAGI come from the germline V gene. The CDR3 loop reads CASRSGQVSGEKLFF. The CDR3, as DNA: TGTGCCAGCAGATCTGGACAGGTAAGTGGTGAAAAACTGTTTTTT.

As regards this clonotype: One junction end does not reproduce the germline sequence, and a read error may be involved. The chain has TRBV10-2 and TRBJ1-5; 7 bases align to TRBD1. Germline lookup yields CDR1 WSHSY and CDR2 SAAADI. The CDR3 extends over 16 amino acids. The CDR3 nucleotides read TGCGTCAGGAAAACCGACAGGGTTGGTAGCAGTCAGCCCCAGCATTTT. Residues: CVRKTDRVGSSQPQHF.

Comments on this clonotype: A junction boundary mismatches the germline segment, possibly from a read error. J is TRBJ2-3 and V is TRBV12-3 or TRBV12-4, with D maybe TRBD2 (7 bases). This CDR3 has 15 residues. The CDR3 reads CASSSGDGGPDMQYF. The CDR3 region has the DNA TGTGCCAGCAGTTCGGGGGACGGGGGGCCAGATATGCAGTATTTT.

This clonotype was detected ten times or more. In DNA form, the CDR3 reads TGTGCCAGCAGCTTGACAGGGGACTACGAGCAGTACTTC. Protein sequence: CASSLTGDYEQYF. J is TRBJ2-7 and V is TRBV7-9, with 8 bases matching TRBD1. The CDR3 spans 13 residues. Germline V gene sequence: CDR1 SEHNR, CDR2 FQNEAQ (reference sequence). V gave up 3 bases and J gave up 3 bases; unmatched junction bases: 1.

The chain carries TRBV20-1 and TRBJ2-5; D is unresolved. The CDR3 loop spans 11 amino acids. Trimming removed 8 bases from V and 7 bases from J, with 14 bases in between. CDR1 is DFQATT and CDR2 is SNEGSKA in the germline V gene (reference sequence). CDR3 DNA sequence: TGCAGTATAGCCATGAGGTGGACCCAGTACTTC. Protein product: CSIAMRWTQYF.